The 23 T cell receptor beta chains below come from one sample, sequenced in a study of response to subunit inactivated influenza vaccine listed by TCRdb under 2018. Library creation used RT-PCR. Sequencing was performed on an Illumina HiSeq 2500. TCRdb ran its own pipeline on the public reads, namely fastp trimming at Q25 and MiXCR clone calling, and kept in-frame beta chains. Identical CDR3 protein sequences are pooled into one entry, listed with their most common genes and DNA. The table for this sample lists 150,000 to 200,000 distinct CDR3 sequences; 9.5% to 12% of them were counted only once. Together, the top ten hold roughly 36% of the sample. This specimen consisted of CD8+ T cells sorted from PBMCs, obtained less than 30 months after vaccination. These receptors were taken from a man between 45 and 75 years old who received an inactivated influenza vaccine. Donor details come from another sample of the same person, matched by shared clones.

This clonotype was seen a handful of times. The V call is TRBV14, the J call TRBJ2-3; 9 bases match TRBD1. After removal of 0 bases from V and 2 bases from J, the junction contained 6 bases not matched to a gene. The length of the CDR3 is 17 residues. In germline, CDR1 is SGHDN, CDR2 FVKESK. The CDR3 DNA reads TGTGCCAGCAGCCAAGAGAGAGGACAGGGGTACACAGATACGCAGTATTTT. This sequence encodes CASSQERGQGYTDTQYF. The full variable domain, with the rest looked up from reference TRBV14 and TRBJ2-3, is EAGVTQFPSHSVIEKGQTVTLRCDPISGHDNLYWYRRVMGKEIKFLLHFVKESKQDESGMPNNRFLAERTGGTYSTLKVQPAELEDSGVYFCASSQERGQGYTDTQYFGPGTRLTVL.

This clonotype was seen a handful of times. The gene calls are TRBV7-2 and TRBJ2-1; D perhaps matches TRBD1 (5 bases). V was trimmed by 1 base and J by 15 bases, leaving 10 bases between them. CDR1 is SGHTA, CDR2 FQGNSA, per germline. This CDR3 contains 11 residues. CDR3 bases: TGTGCCAGCAGCTTAGGGGGCGTGGGGTTCTTC. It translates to CASSLGGVGFF.

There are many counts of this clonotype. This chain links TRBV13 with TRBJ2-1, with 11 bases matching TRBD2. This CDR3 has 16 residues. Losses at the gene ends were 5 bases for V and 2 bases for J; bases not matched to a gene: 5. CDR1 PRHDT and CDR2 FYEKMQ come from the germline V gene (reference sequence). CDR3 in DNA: TGTGCCAGCAGCCCCCTGACTAGCGGGGCCTACAATGAGCAGTTCTTC. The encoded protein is CASSPLTSGAYNEQFF.

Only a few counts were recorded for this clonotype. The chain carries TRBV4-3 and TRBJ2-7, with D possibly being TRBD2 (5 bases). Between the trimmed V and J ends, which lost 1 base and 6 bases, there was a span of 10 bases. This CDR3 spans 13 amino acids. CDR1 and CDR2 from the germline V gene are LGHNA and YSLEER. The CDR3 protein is CASSQVEGSEQYF. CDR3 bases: TGCGCCAGCAGCCAAGTTGAGGGATCCGAGCAGTACTTC.

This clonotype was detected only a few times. The CDR3 loop is CASSYRGLAYEQYF. CDR3 nucleotide sequence: TGTGCCAGCAGTTACCGCGGGTTGGCCTACGAGCAGTACTTC. The rearrangement links TRBV6-5 to TRBJ2-7, with D perhaps matching TRBD2 (5 bases). The V gene's germline CDR1 is MNHEY and CDR2 SVGAGI. The V and J ends lost 2 bases and 2 bases respectively, with 10 bases between them. CDR3 length: 14 amino acids.

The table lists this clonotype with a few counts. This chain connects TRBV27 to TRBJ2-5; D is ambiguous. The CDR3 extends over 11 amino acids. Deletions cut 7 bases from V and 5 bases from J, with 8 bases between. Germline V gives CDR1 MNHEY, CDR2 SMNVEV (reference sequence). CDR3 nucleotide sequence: TGTGCCAGCAAGTTTACGGAGACCCAGTACTTC. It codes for CASKFTETQYF.

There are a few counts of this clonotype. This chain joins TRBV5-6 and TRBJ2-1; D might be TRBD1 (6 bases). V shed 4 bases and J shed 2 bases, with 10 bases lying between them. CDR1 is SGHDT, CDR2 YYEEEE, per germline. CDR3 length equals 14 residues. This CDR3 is CASSIRGPYNEQFF. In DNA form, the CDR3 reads TGTGCCAGCAGCATCAGGGGCCCCTACAATGAGCAGTTCTTC.

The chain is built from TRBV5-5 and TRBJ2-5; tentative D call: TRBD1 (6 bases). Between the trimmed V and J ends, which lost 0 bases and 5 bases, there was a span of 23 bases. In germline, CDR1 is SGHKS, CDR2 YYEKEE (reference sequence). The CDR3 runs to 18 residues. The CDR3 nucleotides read TGTGCCAGCAGCTTGGCCAAAAGGATCACAGGGTGGTCTGAGACCCAGTACTTC. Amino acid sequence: CASSLAKRITGWSETQYF.

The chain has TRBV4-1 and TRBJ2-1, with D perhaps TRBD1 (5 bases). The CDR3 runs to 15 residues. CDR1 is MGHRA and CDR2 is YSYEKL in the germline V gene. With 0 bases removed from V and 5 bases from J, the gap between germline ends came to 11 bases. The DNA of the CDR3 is TGCGCCAGCAGCCAAGAATCTAGGACAAACAATGAGCAGTTCTTC. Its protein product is CASSQESRTNNEQFF.

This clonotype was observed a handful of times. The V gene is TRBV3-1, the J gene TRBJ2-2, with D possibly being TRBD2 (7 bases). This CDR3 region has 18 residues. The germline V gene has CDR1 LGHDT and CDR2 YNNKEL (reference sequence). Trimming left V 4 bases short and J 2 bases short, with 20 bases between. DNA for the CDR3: TGTGCCAGCAGCCCCCTCTTCGCGGGGGCTCTAAACACCGGGGAGCTGTTTTTT. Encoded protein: CASSPLFAGALNTGELFF.

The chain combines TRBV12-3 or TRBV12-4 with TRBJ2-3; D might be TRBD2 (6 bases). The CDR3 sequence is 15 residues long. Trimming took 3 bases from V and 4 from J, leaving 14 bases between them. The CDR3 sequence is CASSFWRDAADTQYF. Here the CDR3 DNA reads TGTGCCAGCAGTTTCTGGCGGGACGCAGCAGATACGCAGTATTTT.

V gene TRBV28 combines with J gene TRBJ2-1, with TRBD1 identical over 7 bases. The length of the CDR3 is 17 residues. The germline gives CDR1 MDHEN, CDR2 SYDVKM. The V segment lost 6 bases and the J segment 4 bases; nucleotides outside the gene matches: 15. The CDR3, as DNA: TGTGCCAGCAGCCGAACTACAGACAGGGCCCTATACAATGAGCAGTTCTTC. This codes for CASSRTTDRALYNEQFF.

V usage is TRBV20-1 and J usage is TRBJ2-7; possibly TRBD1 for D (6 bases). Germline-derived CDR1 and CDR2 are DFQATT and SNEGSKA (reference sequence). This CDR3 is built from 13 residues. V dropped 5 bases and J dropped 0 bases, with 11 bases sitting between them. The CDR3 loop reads CSAEQGSSYEQYF. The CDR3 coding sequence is TGCAGTGCTGAGCAGGGGTCCTCCTACGAGCAGTACTTC.

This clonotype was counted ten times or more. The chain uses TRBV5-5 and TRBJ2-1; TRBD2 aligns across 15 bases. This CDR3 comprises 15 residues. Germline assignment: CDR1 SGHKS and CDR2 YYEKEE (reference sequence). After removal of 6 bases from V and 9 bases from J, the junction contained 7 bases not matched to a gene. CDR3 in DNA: TGTGCCAGCACCGTGGGACTAGCGGGGGGCTTTGAGCAGTTCTTC. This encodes CASTVGLAGGFEQFF. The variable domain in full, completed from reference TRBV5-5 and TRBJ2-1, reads DAGVTQSPTHLIKTRGQQVTLRCSPISGHKSVSWYQQVLGQGPQFIFQYYEKEERGRGNFPDRFSARQFPNYSSELNVNALLLGDSALYLCASTVGLAGGFEQFFGPGTRLTVL.

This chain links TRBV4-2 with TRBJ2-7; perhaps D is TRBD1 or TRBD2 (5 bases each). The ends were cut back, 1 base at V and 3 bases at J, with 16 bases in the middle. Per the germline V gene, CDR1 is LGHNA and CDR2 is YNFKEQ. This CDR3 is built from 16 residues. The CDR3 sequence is CASSQVGTNPSYEQYF. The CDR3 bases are TGTGCCAGCAGCCAAGTCGGGACGAACCCCAGCTACGAGCAGTACTTC.

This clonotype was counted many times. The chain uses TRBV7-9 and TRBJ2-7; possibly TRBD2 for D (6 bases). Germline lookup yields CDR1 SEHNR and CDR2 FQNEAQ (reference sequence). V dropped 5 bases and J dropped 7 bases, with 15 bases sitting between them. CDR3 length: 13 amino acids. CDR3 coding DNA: TGTGCCAGCAGCGTCCCGGGAGCGGAGGAGCAGTACTTC. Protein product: CASSVPGAEEQYF.

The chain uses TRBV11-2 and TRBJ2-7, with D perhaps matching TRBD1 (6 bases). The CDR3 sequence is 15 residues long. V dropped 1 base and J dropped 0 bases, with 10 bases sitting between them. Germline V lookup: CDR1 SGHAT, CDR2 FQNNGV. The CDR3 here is CASSLGGPSSYEQYF. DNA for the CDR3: TGTGCCAGCAGCTTAGGGGGGCCAAGCTCCTACGAGCAGTACTTC. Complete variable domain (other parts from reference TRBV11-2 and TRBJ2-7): EAGVAQSPRYKIIEKRQSVAFWCNPISGHATLYWYQQILGQGPKLLIQFQNNGVVDDSQLPKDRFSAERLKGVDSTLKIQPAKLEDSAVYLCASSLGGPSSYEQYFGPGTRLTVT.

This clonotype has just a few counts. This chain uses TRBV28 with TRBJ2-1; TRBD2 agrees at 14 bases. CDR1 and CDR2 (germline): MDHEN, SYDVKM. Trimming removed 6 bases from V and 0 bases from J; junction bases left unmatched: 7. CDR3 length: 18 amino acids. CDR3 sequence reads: CASRGLAGVRSSYNEQFF. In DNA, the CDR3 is TGTGCCAGCAGGGGACTAGCGGGGGTAAGAAGCTCCTACAATGAGCAGTTCTTC.

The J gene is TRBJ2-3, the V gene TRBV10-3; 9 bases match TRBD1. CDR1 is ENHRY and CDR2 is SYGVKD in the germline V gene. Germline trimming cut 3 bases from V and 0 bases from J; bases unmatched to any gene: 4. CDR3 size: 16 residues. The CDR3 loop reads CAISDPTGGSTDTQYF. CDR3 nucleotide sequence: TGTGCCATCAGTGACCCGACAGGGGGTAGCACAGATACGCAGTATTTT.

The CDR3 DNA is TGTGCCAGCAATCGACCCGATGATACCGGGGAGCTGTTTTTT. Residues: CASNRPDDTGELFF. J is TRBJ2-2 and V is TRBV2; D is undetermined. V gave up 7 bases and J gave up 5 bases, with 14 bases separating them. Germline V lookup: CDR1 SNHLY, CDR2 FYNNEI. CDR3 size: 14 residues. The full variable domain, completed using reference TRBV2 and TRBJ2-2, is EPEVTQTPSHQVTQMGQEVILRCVPISNHLYFYWYRQILGQKVEFLVSFYNNEISEKSEIFDDQFSVERPDGSNFTLKIRSTKLEDSAMYFCASNRPDDTGELFFGEGSRLTVL.

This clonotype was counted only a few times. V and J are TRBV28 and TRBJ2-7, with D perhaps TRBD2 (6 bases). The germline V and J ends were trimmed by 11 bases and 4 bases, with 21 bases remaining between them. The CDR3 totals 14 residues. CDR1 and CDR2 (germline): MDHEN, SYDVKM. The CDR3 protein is CAHGPTSLRYEQYF. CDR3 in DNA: TGTGCCCATGGCCCAACTAGCCTAAGGTACGAGCAGTACTTC. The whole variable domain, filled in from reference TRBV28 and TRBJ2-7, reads DVKVTQSSRYLVKRTGEKVFLECVQDMDHENMFWYRQDPGLGLRLIYFSYDVKMKEKGDIPEGYSVSREKKERFSLILESASTNQTSMYLCAHGPTSLRYEQYFGPGTRLTVT.

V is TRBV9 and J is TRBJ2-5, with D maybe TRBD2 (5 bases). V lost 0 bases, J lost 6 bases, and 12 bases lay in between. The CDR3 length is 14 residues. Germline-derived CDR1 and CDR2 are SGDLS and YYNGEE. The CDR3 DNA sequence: TGTGCCAGCAGCGTAGCGGACTTTCAACAGACCCAGTACTTC. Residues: CASSVADFQQTQYF. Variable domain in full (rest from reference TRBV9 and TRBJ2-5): DSGVTQTPKHLITATGQRVTLRCSPRSGDLSVYWYQQSLDQGLQFLIQYYNGEERAKGNILERFSAQQFPDLHSELNLSSLELGDSALYFCASSVADFQQTQYFGPGTRLLVL.

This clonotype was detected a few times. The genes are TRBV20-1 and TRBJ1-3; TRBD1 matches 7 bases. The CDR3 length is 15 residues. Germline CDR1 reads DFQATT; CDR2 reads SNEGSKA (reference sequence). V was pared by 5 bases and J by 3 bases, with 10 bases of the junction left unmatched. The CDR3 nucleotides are TGCAGTGCTGAAGAGACAGGGTTAGGTGGAAACACCATATATTTT. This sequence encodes CSAEETGLGGNTIYF.